The clone carrying this T cell receptor (beta chain) was detected only a few times. The target antigen is unknown. This entry comes from a study of beta chain features in type 1 diabetes. Study at large: Healthy donors, compared against patients, showed similar age, gender and cell yields. Findings and caveats of the study: Moderate yet significant TCRB CDR3 shortening was seen in Type 1 diabetes patients in all four CD4+ subsets.

V was clipped by 4 bases and J by 3 bases, with 19 bases between them. Germline CDR1 SGHDT, CDR2 YYEEEE. The CDR3 totals 16 residues. Sequencing targeted expressed TCRB transcripts, as all isolated RNA had been reverse transcribed. Assay used: immunoSEQ multiplex PCR; TCRdb lists only in-frame clones, some missing. Of roughly 150,000 clones in the sample, roughly 8.1% were seen once. What was sequenced was central memory CD4+ T cells from blood. The TCR was taken from a man younger than 35 in good health. The rearrangement links TRBV5-6 to TRBJ2-5; possibly TRBD2 for D (7 bases). The CDR3 sequence is CASSLRGGEGEETQYF. CDR3 bases: TGTGCCAGCAGCCTCAGAGGCGGGGAGGGGGAAGAGACCCAGTACTTC.